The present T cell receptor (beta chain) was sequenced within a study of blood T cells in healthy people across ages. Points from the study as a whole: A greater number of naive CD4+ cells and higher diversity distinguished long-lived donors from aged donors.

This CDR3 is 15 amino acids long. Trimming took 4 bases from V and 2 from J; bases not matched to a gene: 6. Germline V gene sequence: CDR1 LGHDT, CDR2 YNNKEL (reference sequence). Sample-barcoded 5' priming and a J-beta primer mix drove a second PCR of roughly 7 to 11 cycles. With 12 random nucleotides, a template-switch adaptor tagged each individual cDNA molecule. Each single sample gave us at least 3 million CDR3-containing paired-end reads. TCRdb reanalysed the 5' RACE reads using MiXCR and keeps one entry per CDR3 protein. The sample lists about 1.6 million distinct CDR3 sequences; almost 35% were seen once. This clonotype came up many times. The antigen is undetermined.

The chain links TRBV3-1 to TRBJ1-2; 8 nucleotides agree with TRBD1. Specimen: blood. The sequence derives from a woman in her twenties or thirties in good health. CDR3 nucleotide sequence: TGTGCCAGCAGCCCAAGGGACAGGAAGAACTATGGCTACACCTTC. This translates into CASSPRDRKNYGYTF.